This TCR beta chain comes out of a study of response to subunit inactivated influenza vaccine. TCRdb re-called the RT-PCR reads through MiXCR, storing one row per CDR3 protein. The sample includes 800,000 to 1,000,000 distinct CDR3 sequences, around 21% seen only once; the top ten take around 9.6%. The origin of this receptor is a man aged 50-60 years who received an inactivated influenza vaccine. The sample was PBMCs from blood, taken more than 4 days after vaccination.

The CDR3 bases are TGTGCCAGCAGCGTAGGGGCTAGCGGGGGGAATGAGCAGTTCTTC. This translates into CASSVGASGGNEQFF. The chain joins TRBV9 to TRBJ2-1; 11 positions agree with TRBD2. The CDR3 length is 15 residues. Trimming took 0 bases from V and 7 from J; bases not matched to a gene: 3. The V gene's germline CDR1 is SGDLS and CDR2 YYNGEE.